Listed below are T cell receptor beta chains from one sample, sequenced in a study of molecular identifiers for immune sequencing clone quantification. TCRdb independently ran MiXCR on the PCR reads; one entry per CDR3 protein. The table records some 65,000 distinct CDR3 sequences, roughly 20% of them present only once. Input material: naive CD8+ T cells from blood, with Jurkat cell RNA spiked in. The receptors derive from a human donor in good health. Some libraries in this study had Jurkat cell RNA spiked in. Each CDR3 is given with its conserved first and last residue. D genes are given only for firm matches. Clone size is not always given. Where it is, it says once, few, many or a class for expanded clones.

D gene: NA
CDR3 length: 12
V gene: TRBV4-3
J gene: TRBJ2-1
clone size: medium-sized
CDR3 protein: CASSRIRDEQFF
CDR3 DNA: TGCGCCAGCAGCCGGATCAGGGATGAGCAGTTCTTC

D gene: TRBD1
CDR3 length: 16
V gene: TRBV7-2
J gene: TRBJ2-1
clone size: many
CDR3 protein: CASSHTGGNRYNEQFF
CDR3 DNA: TGTGCCAGCAGCCACACAGGGGGCAATCGCTACAATGAGCAGTTCTTC

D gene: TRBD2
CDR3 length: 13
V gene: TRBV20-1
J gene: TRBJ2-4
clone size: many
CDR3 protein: CSSRGGAQNIQYF
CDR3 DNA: TGCAGTAGCCGGGGGGGGGCCCAAAACATTCAGTACTTC

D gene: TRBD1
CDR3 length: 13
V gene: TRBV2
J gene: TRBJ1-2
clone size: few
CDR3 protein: CASRGDSNYGYTF
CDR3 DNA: TGTGCCAGCAGGGGGGACAGTAACTATGGCTACACCTTC

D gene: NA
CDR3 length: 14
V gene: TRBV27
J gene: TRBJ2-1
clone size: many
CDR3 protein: CASSGPPSYNEQFF
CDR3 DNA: TGTGCCAGCAGTGGGCCCCCAAGCTACAATGAGCAGTTCTTC

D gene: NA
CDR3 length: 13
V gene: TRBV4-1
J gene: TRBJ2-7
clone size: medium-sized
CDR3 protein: CASSQWTEYEQYF
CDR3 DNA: TGCGCCAGCAGCCAATGGACCGAGTACGAGCAGTACTTC

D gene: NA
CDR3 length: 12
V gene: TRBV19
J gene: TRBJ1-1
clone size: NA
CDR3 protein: CASSVTGAEAFF
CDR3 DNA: TGTGCCAGCAGTGTTACGGGGGCTGAAGCTTTCTTT

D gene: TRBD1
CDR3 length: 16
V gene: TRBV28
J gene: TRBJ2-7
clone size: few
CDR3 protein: CACSTGAEDRAYEQYF
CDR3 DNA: TGTGCCTGCAGCACCGGGGCGGAGGACAGGGCCTACGAGCAGTACTTC

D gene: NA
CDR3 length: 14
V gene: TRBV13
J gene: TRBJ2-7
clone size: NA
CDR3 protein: CASTPRVRPYEQYF
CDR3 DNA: TGTGCCAGCACCCCTCGCGTGAGACCCTACGAGCAGTACTTC

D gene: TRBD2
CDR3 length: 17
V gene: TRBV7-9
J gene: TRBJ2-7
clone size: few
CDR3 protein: CASSSGTSGRGIYEQYF
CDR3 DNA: TGTGCCAGCAGCTCGGGGACTAGCGGGAGAGGGATCTACGAGCAGTACTTC

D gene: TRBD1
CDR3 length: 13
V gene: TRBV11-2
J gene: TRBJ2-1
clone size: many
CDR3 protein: CASRGGPYNEQFF
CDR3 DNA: TGTGCCAGCAGAGGGGGCCCATACAATGAGCAGTTCTTC

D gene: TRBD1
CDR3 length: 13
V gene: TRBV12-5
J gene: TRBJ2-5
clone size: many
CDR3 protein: CASGQTGVETQYF
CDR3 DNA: TGTGCTAGTGGCCAAACAGGGGTCGAGACCCAGTACTTC

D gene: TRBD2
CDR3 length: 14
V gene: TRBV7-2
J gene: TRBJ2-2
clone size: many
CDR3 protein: CASSLGLATGELFF
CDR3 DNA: TGTGCCAGCAGCCTGGGACTAGCCACCGGGGAGCTGTTTTTT

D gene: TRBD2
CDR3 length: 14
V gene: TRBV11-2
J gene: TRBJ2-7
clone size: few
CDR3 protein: CVSSLSGGPNEQYF
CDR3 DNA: TGTGTCAGCAGCTTATCGGGAGGGCCCAACGAGCAGTACTTC

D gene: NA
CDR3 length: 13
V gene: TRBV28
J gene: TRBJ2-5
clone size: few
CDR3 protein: CASNFQGEETHYF
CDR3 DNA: TGTGCCAGCAATTTCCAGGGCGAGGAGACCCACTACTTC

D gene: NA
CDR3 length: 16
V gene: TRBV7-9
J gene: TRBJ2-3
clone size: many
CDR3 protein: CASSFRVETSTDTQYF
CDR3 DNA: TGTGCCAGCAGCTTTAGAGTCGAAACGAGCACAGATACGCAGTATTTT

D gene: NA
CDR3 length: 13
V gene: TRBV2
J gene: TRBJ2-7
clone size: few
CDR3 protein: CAIRGAGSYEQYF
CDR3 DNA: TGTGCCATCAGGGGGGCCGGCTCCTACGAGCAGTACTTC

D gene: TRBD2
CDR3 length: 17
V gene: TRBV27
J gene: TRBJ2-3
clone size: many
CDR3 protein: CASSATTSETSTDTQYF
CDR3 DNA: TGTGCCAGCAGTGCGACGACTAGCGAAACTAGCACAGATACGCAGTATTTT

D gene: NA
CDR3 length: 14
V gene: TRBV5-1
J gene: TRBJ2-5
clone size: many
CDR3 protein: CAVSDGGMQETQYF
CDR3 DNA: TGCGCCGTCTCAGACGGGGGTATGCAAGAGACCCAGTACTTC

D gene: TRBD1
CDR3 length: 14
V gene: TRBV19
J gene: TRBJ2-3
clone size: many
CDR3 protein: CASDRGQDADTQYF
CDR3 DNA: TGTGCCAGCGACAGGGGACAAGACGCAGATACGCAGTATTTT

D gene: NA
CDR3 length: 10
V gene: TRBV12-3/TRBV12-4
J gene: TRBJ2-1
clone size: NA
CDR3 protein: CASGPGEQFF
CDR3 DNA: TGTGCCTCGGGGCCGGGTGAGCAGTTCTTC

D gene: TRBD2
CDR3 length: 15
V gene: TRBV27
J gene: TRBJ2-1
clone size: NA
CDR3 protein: CASGEREGRYNEQFF
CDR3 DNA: TGTGCCAGCGGCGAGCGGGAGGGACGATACAATGAGCAGTTCTTC

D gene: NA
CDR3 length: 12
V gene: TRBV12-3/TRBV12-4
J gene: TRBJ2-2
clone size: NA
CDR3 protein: CASSFSVGELFF
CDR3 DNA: TGTGCCAGCAGTTTTTCTGTTGGGGAGCTGTTTTTT

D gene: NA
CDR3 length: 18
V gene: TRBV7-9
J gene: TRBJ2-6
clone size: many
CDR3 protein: CASSQEAGSPLGANVLTF
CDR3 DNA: TGTGCCAGCAGCCAAGAGGCAGGGTCACCACTTGGGGCCAACGTCCTGACTTTC

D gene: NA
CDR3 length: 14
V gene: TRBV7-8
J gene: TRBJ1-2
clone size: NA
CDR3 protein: CASSLGGPPYGYAF
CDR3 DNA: TGTGCCAGCAGCTTGGGTGGGCCCCCCTATGGCTACGCCTTC

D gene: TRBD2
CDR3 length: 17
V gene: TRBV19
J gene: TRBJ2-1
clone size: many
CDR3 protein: CASSIGSLLAGYNEQFF
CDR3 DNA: TGTGCCAGTAGTATAGGGAGTCTTTTAGCGGGGTACAATGAGCAGTTCTTC

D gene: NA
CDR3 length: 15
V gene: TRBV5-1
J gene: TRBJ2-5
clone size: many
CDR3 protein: CASSWRTAGVETQYF
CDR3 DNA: TGCGCCAGCAGCTGGCGAACGGCAGGAGTAGAGACCCAGTACTTC

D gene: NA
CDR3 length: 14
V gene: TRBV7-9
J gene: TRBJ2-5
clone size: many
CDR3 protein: CASSPVSSLETQYF
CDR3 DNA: TGTGCCAGCAGCCCTGTGAGCTCCTTAGAGACCCAGTACTTC

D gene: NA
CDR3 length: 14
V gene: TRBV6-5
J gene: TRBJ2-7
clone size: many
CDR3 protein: CASSYGGGLYEQYF
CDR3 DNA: TGTGCCAGCAGTTACGGGGGAGGACTTTACGAGCAGTACTTC

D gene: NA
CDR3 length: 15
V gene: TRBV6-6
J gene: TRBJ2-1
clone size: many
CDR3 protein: CASSYDGGSYNEQFF
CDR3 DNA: TGTGCCAGCAGTTACGACGGCGGCTCCTACAATGAGCAGTTCTTC

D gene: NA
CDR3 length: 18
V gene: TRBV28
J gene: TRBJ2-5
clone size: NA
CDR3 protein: CASSPRHADGQHKETQYF
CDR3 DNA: TGTGCCAGCAGTCCACGACACGCCGACGGACAGCATAAAGAGACCCAGTACTTC

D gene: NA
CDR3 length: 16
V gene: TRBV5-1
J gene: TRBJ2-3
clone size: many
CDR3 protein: CASSLVAGTHTDTQYF
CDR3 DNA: TGCGCCAGCAGCTTGGTCGCCGGGACCCACACAGATACGCAGTATTTT

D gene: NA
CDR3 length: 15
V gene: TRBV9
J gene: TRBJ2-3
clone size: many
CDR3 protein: CASSVGVLVQDTQYF
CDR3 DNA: TGTGCCAGCAGCGTAGGTGTTCTAGTCCAAGATACGCAGTATTTT

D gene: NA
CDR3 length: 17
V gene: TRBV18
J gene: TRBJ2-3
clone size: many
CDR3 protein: CASSPRSLLGSTDTQYF
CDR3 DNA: TGTGCCAGCTCACCGAGGTCGCTATTGGGTAGCACAGATACGCAGTATTTT

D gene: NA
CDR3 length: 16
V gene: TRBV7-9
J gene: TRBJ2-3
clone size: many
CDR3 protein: CASSGHRSPSTDTQYF
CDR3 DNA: TGTGCCAGCAGCGGACACAGGAGCCCTAGCACAGATACGCAGTATTTT

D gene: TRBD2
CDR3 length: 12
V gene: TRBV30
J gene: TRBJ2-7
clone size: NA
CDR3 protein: CAFGLGLYEQYF
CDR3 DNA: TGTGCCTTCGGACTAGGGCTCTACGAGCAGTACTTC

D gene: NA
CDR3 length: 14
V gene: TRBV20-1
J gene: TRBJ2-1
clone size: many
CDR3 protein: CSASSGSSYNEQFF
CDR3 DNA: TGCAGTGCTAGCAGTGGGAGCTCCTACAATGAGCAGTTCTTC